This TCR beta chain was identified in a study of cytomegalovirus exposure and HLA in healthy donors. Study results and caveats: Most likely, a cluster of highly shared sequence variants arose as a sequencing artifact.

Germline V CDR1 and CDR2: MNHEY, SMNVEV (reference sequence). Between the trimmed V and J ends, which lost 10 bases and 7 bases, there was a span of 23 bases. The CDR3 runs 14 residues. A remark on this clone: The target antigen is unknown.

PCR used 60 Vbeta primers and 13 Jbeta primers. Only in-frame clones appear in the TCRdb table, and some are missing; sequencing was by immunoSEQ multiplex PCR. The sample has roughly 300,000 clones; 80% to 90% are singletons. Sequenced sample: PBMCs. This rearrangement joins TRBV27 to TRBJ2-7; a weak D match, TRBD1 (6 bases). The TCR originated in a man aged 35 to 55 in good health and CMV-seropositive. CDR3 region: CATALLDSAWEQYF. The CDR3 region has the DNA TGTGCCACCGCATTGCTGGACAGTGCTTGGGAGCAGTACTTC.